This T cell receptor beta chain was identified during a study of human T cells and chemical hapten exposure. Across the whole study: Patients, a majority of them female, were diagnosed with alopecia areata, totalis or universalis.

As to this clonotype: Its antigen is currently unknown.

Study-level results: Expanded TCR counts at PT1 were positively correlated with the patch test score.

TCRdb used MiXCR to reprocess the RACE reads, holding one entry per CDR3 protein. The repertoire holds about 350,000 distinct CDR3 sequences, just under 6.5% seen once, with around 5.6% in the top ten. As for time point: patch test 2, 6 weeks after DPC sensitization. This sample's treatment: therapeutic diphenylcyclopropenone sensitization with weekly scalp DPC. Trimming removed 5 bases at V and 0 bases at J, with 10 bases between. The CDR3 runs 15 residues. CDR1 and CDR2 from the germline V gene are SGHTA and FQGNSA. The rearrangement uses TRBV7-2 and TRBJ1-4; maybe TRBD1 (5 bases). This clonotype was sampled from a woman aged 18-29 years with alopecia areata. Some clones in this sample may be carry-over from other donors' samples. The specimen was whole blood, collected in connection with sensitization to the hapten diphenylcyclopropenone (DPC). CDR3 sequence: CASSRGEATNEKLFF. CDR3 DNA: TGTGCCAGCAGCCGGGGGGAGGCAACTAATGAAAAACTGTTTTTT. The whole variable domain, remainder taken from reference TRBV7-2 and TRBJ1-4, is GAGVSQSPSNKVTEKGKDVELRCDPISGHTALYWYRQSLGQGLEFLIYFQGNSAPDKSGLPSDRFSAERTGGSVSTLTIQRTQQEDSAVYLCASSRGEATNEKLFFGSGTQLSVL.